This T cell receptor beta chain comes out of a study of cytomegalovirus exposure and HLA in healthy donors. Study-level results: For TCR beta chains, V- and J-gene trimming was later linked to a missense DCLRE1C variant. Links to common viral pathogens appeared, in a later analysis, for several of the most significant clusters.

To note about this clone: Its target is unknown.

It was with 60 Vbeta and 13 Jbeta primers that the PCR ran. The repertoire was sequenced with immunoSEQ multiplex PCR; TCRdb's copy has only in-frame clones and lacks some. The repertoire has some 190,000 clones, 65% to 85% of them found once; the top ten carry around 1.4%. The trim removed 3 bases at V and 4 bases at J, leaving 11 bases unmatched. CDR1 and CDR2 (germline): MNHEY, SMNVEV (reference sequence). The CDR3 runs to 17 residues. This clonotype was obtained from a girl under 18 in good health and CMV-seropositive. The chain joins TRBV27 to TRBJ2-1, with TRBD1 matching 8 bases. Sequenced: PBMCs. The CDR3 bases are TGTGCCAGCAGTTTCTTTGCCCAGGGGGCGTTGTACAATGAGCAGTTCTTC. Translating gives CASSFFAQGALYNEQFF.